Presented here are 10 T cell receptor beta chains from one specimen sequenced in a study of vaccination effects on CD4 cells after COVID-19. Antigen-specific CD4+ T cell clonotypes were called by their expansion after viral peptide-pool culture in ViraFEST. On roughly day 10 of culture, CD4+ T cells were separated out. It was two doses of either the BNT162b2 or mRNA-1273 vaccine that participants received. Their cognate antigens are unknown. Profiled with immunoSEQ multiplex PCR; TCRdb holds only in-frame clones, not every one. The top ten hold 7% to 9.5% of the sample, which has tens of thousands of clones, about 70% seen once. Specimen: CD4+ T cells from PBMCs cultured with SARS-CoV-2 spike peptides, collected after COVID-19 vaccination. These receptors were obtained from a human donor who received a COVID-19 vaccine.

The CDR3 region is CASRNSGGSGELFF. CDR3 in DNA: TGTGCCAGCAGAAATTCAGGGGGCTCCGGGGAGCTGTTTTTT. V usage is TRBV11-3 and J usage is TRBJ2-2, with TRBD1 matching over 8 bases. After removal of 6 bases from V and 6 bases from J, the junction contained 6 bases not matched to a gene. The CDR3 spans 14 residues. Germline lookup yields CDR1 SGHNT and CDR2 YENEEA.

The V and J genes are TRBV6-5 and TRBJ2-1; 8 bases are shared with TRBD2. The CDR3 extends over 15 amino acids. V lost 7 bases and J lost 4; bases outside the gene matches: 9. The V gene's germline CDR1 is MNHEY and CDR2 SVGAGI. CDR3 protein: CASIRSGGRYNEQFF. As DNA, the CDR3 is TGTGCCAGCATCAGGAGCGGGGGCCGGTACAATGAGCAGTTCTTC.

This clone was detected a few times. This sequence joins TRBV12-3 or TRBV12-4 and TRBJ2-1; weak D call: TRBD1 (5 bases). The V gene lost 9 bases and the J gene lost 7 bases, with 16 bases spanning the gap. The CDR3 is made up of 13 amino acids. The CDR3 is CASDSTLSNEQFF. The DNA for the CDR3 is TGTGCCAGTGACAGTACCCTTTCGAATGAGCAGTTCTTC.

This chain uses TRBV5-1 with TRBJ2-3; 11 nucleotides match TRBD2. V dropped 0 bases and J dropped 6; count of bases not matched to a gene: 9. The CDR3 is 17 amino acids. Germline CDR1 reads SGHRS; CDR2 reads YFSETQ. CDR3 amino acids: CASSLAGSGGAPDTQYF. The CDR3, as DNA: TGCGCCAGCAGCTTGGCTGGTAGCGGGGGGGCCCCCGATACGCAGTATTTT. Full variable domain (rest looked up from reference TRBV5-1 and TRBJ2-3): KAGVTQTPRYLIKTRGQQVTLSCSPISGHRSVSWYQQTPGQGLQFLFEYFSETQRNKGNFPGRFSGRQFSNSRSEMNVSTLELGDSALYLCASSLAGSGGAPDTQYFGPGTRLTVL.

In this sample, this clone turned up a few times. V gene TRBV19 combines with J gene TRBJ2-1; the match to TRBD1 covers 10 bases. With 1 base clipped from V and 3 bases from J, the junction kept 0 bases outside the gene matches. CDR1 is LNHDA, CDR2 SQIVND, per germline (reference sequence). This CDR3 spans 15 amino acids. The DNA of the CDR3 is TGTGCCAGTAGTATAGGGGACAGGGGCTACAATGAGCAGTTCTTC. Protein: CASSIGDRGYNEQFF.

The chain recombines TRBV11-1 with TRBJ1-1; D is uncertain. There are 15 residues in the CDR3. The germline CDR1 and CDR2 sequences are SGHAT and FQDESV (reference sequence). Trimming stripped 5 bases from V and 4 bases from J, with 17 bases between. This CDR3 reads CASSVTADALTEAFF. The CDR3 DNA sequence: TGTGCCAGCAGCGTTACAGCCGACGCGCTCACTGAAGCTTTCTTT.

The chain links TRBV3-1 (or the pseudogene TRBV3-2) to TRBJ2-1; 16 bases are shared with TRBD2. V lost 0 bases to trimming and J lost 8 bases; unmatched junction nucleotides: 10. Germline assignment: CDR1 LGHDT and CDR2 YNNKEL (reference sequence). The CDR3 is 19 residues long. The CDR3 nucleotides are TGTGCCAGCAGCCAAGATCGGGGACTAGCGGGAGGGCCTAAGGATGAGCAGTTCTTC. Protein product: CASSQDRGLAGGPKDEQFF.

The chain joins TRBV21-1 to TRBJ2-1; whether TRBD1, the table's D call, matches the DNA was not checked. TRBV21-1 is a listed pseudogene. CDR3 length: 15 residues. The CDR3 spells CASSQTGQGAGEQFF. The DNA of the CDR3 is TGTGCCAGCAGCCAAACGGGACAGGGGGCCGGCGAGCAGTTCTTC.

This chain uses TRBV5-1 with TRBJ1-2; TRBD1 matches at 9 bases. There are 14 residues in the CDR3. Looked up from germline, CDR1 is SGHRS and CDR2 is YFSETQ. V trimming: 0 bases; J trimming: 8 bases; junction bases outside the gene matches: 5. CDR3 sequence (DNA): TGCGCCAGCAGCTTGGCGGGACAGGGCGGAGGCTACACCTTC. Translating it yields CASSLAGQGGGYTF. Complete variable domain (other parts from reference TRBV5-1 and TRBJ1-2): KAGVTQTPRYLIKTRGQQVTLSCSPISGHRSVSWYQQTPGQGLQFLFEYFSETQRNKGNFPGRFSGRQFSNSRSEMNVSTLELGDSALYLCASSLAGQGGGYTFGSGTRLTVV.

V usage is TRBV6-4 and J usage is TRBJ1-3; D is ambiguous. V dropped 4 bases and J dropped 1 base, with 5 bases sitting between them. The CDR3 loop spans 13 amino acids. Germline V CDR1 and CDR2: MRHNA, SNTAGT. The DNA for the CDR3 is TGTGCCAGCAGTGTAGAATCTGGAAACACCATATATTTT. Its translation is CASSVESGNTIYF.